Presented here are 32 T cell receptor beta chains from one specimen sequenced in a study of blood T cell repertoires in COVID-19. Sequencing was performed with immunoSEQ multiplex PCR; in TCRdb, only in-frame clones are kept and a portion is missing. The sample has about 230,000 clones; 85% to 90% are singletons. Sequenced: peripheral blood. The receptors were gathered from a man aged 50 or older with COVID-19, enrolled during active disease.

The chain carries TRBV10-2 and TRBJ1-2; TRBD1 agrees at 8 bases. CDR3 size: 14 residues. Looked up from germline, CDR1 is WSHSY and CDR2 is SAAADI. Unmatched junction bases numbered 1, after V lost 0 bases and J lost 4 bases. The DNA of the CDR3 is TGCGCCAGCAGTGAGTCGACAGGGGCCTATGGCTACACCTTC. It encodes CASSESTGAYGYTF.

The CDR3 region is CAWADRGGQPQHF. CDR3 nucleotides: TGTGCCTGGGCCGACAGGGGAGGTCAGCCCCAGCATTTT. This chain joins TRBV30 and TRBJ1-5; TRBD1 aligns across 8 bases. This CDR3 is 13 amino acids long. Germline CDR1 GTSNPN, CDR2 SVGIG (reference sequence). J lost 6 bases, V lost 5 bases, and 6 bases had no gene match.

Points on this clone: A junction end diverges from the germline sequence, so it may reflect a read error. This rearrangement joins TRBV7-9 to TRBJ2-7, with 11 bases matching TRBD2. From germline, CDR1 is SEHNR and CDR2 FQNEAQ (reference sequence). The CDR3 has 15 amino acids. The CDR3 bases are TGTGCCAGCAGCCTAGCGGGAGGAGGACTCTACGAGCAGTACTTC. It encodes CASSLAGGGLYEQYF.

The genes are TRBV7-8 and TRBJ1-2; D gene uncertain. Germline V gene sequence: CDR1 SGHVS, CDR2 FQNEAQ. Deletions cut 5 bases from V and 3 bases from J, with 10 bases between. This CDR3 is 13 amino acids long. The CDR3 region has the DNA TGTGCCAGCAGCCCGCTCACACACTATGGCTACACCTTC. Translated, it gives CASSPLTHYGYTF.

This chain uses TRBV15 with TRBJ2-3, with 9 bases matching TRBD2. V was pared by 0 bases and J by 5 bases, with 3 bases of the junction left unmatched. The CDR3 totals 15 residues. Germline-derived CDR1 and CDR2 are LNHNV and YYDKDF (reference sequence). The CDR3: CATSREREGLDTQYF. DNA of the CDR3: TGTGCCACCAGCAGAGAGCGGGAGGGCCTAGATACGCAGTATTTT.

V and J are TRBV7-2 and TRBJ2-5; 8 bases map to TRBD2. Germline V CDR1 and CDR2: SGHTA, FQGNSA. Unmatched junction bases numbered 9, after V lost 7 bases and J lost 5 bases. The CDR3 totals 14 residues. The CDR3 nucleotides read TGTGCCAGCAACGAACTGGGACTAGGGGAGACCCAGTACTTC. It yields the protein CASNELGLGETQYF.

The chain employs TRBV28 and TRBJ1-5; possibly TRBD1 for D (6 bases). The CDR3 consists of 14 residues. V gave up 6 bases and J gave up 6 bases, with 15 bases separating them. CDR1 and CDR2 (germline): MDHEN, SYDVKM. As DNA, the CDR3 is TGTGCCAGCAGCCAGGGGCAGGGAGTTCAGCCCCAGCATTTT. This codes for CASSQGQGVQPQHF.

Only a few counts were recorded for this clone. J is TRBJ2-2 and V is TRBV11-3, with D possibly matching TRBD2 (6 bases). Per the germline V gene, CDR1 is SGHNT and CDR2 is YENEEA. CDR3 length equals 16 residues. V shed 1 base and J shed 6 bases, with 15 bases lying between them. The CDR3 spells CASSLAGPGGAGELFF. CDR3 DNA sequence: TGTGCCAGCAGCTTAGCCGGACCAGGAGGGGCCGGGGAGCTGTTTTTT.

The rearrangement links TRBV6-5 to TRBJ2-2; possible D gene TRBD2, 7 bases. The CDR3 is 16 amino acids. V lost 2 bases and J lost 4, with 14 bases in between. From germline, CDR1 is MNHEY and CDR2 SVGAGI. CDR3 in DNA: TGTGCCAGCAGTTACCGGGGGGCGAGTGGCACCGGGGAGCTGTTTTTT. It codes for CASSYRGASGTGELFF.

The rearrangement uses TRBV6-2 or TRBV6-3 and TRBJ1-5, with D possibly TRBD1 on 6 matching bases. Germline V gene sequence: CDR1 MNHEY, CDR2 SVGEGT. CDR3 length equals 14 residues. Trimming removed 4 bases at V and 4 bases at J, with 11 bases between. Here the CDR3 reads CASSSPGQNQPQHF. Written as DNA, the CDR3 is TGTGCCAGCAGTTCTCCGGGACAAAATCAGCCCCAGCATTTT.

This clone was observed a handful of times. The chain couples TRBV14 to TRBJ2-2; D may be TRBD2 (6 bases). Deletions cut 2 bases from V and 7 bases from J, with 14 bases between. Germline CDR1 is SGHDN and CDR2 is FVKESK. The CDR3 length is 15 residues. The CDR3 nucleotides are TGTGCCAGCAGCCAAATGGACTGGGGGGACGGGGAGCTGTTTTTT. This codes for CASSQMDWGDGELFF. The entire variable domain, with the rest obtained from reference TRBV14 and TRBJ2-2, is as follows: EAGVTQFPSHSVIEKGQTVTLRCDPISGHDNLYWYRRVMGKEIKFLLHFVKESKQDESGMPNNRFLAERTGGTYSTLKVQPAELEDSGVYFCASSQMDWGDGELFFGEGSRLTVL.

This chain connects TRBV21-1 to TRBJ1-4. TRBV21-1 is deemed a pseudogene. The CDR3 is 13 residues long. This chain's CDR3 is CAYTPLWSEKLFF. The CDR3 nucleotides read TGTGCCTATACCCCACTTTGGAGTGAAAAACTGTTTTTT.

The CDR3 DNA reads TGTGCCAGCTCACCAGCAGCCGGGACATCCGCCTACGAGCAGTACTTC. Translation gives CASSPAAGTSAYEQYF. The chain carries TRBV18 and TRBJ2-7, with D tentatively TRBD1 (6 bases). V lost 2 bases to trimming and J lost 2 bases, with 16 bases between them. Per the germline V gene, CDR1 is KGHSH and CDR2 is LQKENI. The CDR3 sequence is 16 residues long.

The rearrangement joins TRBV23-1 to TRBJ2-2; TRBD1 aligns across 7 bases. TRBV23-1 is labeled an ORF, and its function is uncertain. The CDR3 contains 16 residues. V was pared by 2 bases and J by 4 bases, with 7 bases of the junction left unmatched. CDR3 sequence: CASSQPETGPTGELFF. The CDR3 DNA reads TGCGCCAGCAGTCAACCCGAGACAGGGCCCACCGGGGAGCTGTTTTTT.

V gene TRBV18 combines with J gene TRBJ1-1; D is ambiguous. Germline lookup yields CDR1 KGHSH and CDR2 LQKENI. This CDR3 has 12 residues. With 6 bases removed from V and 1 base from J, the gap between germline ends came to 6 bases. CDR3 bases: TGTGCCAGCTCCGGGGAGAACACTGAAGCTTTCTTT. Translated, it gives CASSGENTEAFF.

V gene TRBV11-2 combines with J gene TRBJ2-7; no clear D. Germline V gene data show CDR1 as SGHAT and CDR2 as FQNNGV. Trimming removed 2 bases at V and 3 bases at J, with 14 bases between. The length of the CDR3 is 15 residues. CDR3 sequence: CASSLQIQSLYEQYF. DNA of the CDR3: TGTGCCAGCAGCTTACAGATCCAATCCCTCTACGAGCAGTACTTC.

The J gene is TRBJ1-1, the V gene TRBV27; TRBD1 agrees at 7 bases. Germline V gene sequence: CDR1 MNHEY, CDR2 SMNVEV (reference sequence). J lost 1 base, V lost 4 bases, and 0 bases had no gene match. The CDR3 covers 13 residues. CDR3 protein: CASSYRGNTEAFF. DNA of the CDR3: TGTGCCAGCAGTTACAGGGGGAACACTGAAGCTTTCTTT.

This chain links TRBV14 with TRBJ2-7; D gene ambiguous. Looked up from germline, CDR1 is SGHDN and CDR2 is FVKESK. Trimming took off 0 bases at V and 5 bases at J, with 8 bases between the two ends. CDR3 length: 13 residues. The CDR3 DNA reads TGTGCCAGCAGCCAAGATCTGGGCGACGAGCAGTACTTC. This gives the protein CASSQDLGDEQYF.

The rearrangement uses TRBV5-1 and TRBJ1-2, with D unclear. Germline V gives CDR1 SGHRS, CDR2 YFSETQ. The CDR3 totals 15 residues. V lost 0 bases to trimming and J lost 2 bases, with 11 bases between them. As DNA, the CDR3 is TGCGCCAGCAGCTTGGAAACAGCCCAGAACTATGGCTACACCTTC. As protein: CASSLETAQNYGYTF.

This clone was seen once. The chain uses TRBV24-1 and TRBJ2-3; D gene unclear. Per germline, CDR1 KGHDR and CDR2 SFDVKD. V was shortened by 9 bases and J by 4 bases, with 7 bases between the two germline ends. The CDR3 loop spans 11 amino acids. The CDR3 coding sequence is TGTGCCACCGGTCGGGCAGATACGCAGTATTTT. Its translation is CATGRADTQYF.

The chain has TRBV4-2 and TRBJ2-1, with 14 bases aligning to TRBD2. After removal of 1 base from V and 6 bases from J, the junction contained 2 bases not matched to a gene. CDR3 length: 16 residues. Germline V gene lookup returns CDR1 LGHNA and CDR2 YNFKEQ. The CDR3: CASSQGGTSGGNEQFF. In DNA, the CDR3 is TGTGCCAGCAGCCAAGGTGGGACTAGCGGGGGCAATGAGCAGTTCTTC.

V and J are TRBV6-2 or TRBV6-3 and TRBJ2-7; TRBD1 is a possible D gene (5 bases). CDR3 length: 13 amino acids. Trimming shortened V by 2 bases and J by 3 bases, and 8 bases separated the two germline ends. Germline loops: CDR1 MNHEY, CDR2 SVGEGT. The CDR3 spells CASSYRGSYEQYF. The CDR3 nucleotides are TGTGCCAGCAGTTACAGGGGCAGCTACGAGCAGTACTTC.

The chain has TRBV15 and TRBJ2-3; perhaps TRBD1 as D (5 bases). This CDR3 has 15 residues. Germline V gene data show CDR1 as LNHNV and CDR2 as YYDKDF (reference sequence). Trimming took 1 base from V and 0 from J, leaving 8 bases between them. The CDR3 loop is CATSRVRGSTDTQYF. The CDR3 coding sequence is TGTGCCACCAGCAGAGTTAGGGGTAGCACAGATACGCAGTATTTT. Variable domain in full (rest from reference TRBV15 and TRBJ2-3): DAMVIQNPRYQVTQFGKPVTLSCSQTLNHNVMYWYQQKSSQAPKLLFHYYDKDFNNEADTPDNFQSRRPNTSFCFLDIRSPGLGDTAMYLCATSRVRGSTDTQYFGPGTRLTVL.

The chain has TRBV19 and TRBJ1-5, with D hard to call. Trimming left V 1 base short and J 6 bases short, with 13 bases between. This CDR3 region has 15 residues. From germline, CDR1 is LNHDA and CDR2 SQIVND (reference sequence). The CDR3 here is CASSIAAGVGQPQHF. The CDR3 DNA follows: TGTGCCAGTAGTATAGCAGCGGGAGTTGGTCAGCCCCAGCATTTT.

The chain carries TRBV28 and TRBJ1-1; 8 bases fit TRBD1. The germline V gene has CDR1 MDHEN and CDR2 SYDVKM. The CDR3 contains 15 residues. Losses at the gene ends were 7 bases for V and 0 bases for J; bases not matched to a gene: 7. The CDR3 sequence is CASKTPGGLNTEAFF. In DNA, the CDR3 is TGTGCCAGCAAGACGCCAGGGGGCCTGAACACTGAAGCTTTCTTT.

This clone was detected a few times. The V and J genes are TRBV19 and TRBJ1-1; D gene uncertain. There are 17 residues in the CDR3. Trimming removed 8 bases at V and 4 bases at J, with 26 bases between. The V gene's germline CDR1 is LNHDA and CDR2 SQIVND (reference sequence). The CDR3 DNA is TGTGCCAGTGCTTCCGTTGACCAACAAGCAGCGGGCACTGAAGCTTTCTTT. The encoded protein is CASASVDQQAAGTEAFF. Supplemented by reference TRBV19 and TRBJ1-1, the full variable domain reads DGGITQSPKYLFRKEGQNVTLSCEQNLNHDAMYWYRQDPGQGLRLIYYSQIVNDFQKGDIAEGYSVSREKKESFPLTVTSAQKNPTAFYLCASASVDQQAAGTEAFFGQGTRLTVV.

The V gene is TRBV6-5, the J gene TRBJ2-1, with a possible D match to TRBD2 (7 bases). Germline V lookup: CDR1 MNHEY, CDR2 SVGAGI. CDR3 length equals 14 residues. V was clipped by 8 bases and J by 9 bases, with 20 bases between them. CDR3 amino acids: CASDWDWGGSEQFF. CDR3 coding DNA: TGTGCCAGCGATTGGGACTGGGGGGGCAGTGAGCAGTTCTTC.

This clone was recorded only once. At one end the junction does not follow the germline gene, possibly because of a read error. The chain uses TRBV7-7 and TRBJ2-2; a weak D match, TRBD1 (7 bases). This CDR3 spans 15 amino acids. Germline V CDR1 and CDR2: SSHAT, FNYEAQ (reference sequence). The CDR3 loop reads CASSLEGAITGELFF. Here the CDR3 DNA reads TGTGCTAGCAGCTTGGAGGGGGCGATCACCGGGGAGCTGTTTTTT.

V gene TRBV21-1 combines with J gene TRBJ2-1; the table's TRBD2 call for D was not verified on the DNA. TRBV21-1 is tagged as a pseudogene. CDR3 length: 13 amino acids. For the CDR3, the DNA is TGTGCCAGCGGAGGGAGCGGGAGCAATGAGCAGTTCTTC. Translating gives CASGGSGSNEQFF.

The CDR3 bases are TGCGCCAGCAGTGAGGTTTTAGCGGGGGGTGCAGATACGCAGTATTTT. It yields the protein CASSEVLAGGADTQYF. The chain has TRBV10-2 and TRBJ2-3, with 10 positions matching TRBD2. The CDR3 has 16 amino acids. The V gene's germline CDR1 is WSHSY and CDR2 SAAADI. Trimming cost V 2 bases and J 4 bases; bases outside gene matches: 6.

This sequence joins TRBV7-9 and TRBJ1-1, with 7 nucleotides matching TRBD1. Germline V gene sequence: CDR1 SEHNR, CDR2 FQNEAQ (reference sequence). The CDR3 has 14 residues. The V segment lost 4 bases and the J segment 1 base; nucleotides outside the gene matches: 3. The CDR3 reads CASSSGQRNTEAFF. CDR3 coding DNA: TGTGCCAGCAGCTCGGGACAGAGGAACACTGAAGCTTTCTTT.

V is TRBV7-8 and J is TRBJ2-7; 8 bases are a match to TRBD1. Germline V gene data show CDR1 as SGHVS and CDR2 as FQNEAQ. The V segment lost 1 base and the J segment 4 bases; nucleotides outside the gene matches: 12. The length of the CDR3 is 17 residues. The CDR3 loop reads CASSLVVFRDRSYEQYF. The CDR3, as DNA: TGTGCCAGCAGCTTAGTCGTTTTTCGGGACAGGTCTTACGAGCAGTACTTC.